The rows below give T cell receptor beta chains drawn from one sample of a study of control samples from healthy donors and cancer patients. Here immunoSEQ multiplex PCR was the method, and the copy in TCRdb shows in-frame clones only, minus some. The data hold about 120,000 clones, with 93% observed a single time. The specimen was blood. Receptors originate from a man aged 30 to 39 in good health. Both conserved end residues are part of each CDR3. The order of the fields is V gene, J gene, D gene, clone size, CDR3 protein, CDR3 DNA. A D gene is named only where the DNA matches it firmly. Rows give clone size only sometimes, using once, few, many, or a class for an expanded clone.

TRBV27	TRBJ1-6	.	.	CASSLLVDQRDSPLHF	TGTGCCAGCAGTTTACTAGTCGACCAGAGGGATTCACCCCTCCACTTT
TRBV24-1	TRBJ2-2	.	.	CATSEGGNTGELFF	TGTGCCACCAGTGAAGGGGGGAACACCGGGGAGCTGTTTTTT
TRBV9	TRBJ1-1	TRBD1	.	CASSVVGTGSTEAFF	TGTGCCAGCAGCGTAGTTGGGACAGGGAGCACTGAAGCTTTCTTT
TRBV6-4	TRBJ1-1	TRBD1	.	CASSDSDRGQAFF	TGTGCCAGCAGTGACTCCGACAGGGGGCAAGCTTTCTTT
TRBV2	TRBJ2-7	TRBD1	.	CASSDTGAAYEQYF	TGTGCCAGCAGTGATACAGGGGCCGCCTACGAGCAGTACTTC
TRBV14	TRBJ2-5	.	.	CASSPQDGVETQYF	TGTGCCAGCAGCCCACAGGATGGCGTGGAGACCCAGTACTTC
TRBV2	TRBJ2-5	TRBD2	.	CASSEAASGRQETQYF	TGTGCCAGCAGTGAAGCGGCTAGCGGGAGACAAGAGACCCAGTACTTC
TRBV25-1	TRBJ2-3	TRBD2	.	CASSGGPPTDTQYF	TGTGCCTCTAGCGGGGGCCCTCCCACAGATACGCAGTATTTT
TRBV6-6	TRBJ2-7	.	.	CASSYSTWEQYF	TGTGCCAGCAGTTACTCGACTTGGGAGCAGTACTTC
TRBV2	TRBJ1-6	.	.	CASSDQGRENSPLHF	TGTGCCAGCAGTGACCAAGGGAGAGAGAATTCACCCCTCCACTTT
TRBV5-1	TRBJ2-5	TRBD2	.	CASKRGGQETQYF	TGCGCCAGCAAGCGGGGGGGACAAGAGACCCAGTACTTC
TRBV27	TRBJ1-1	TRBD1	.	CASSLRGPNTEAFF	TGTGCCAGCAGTTTGAGGGGGCCGAACACTGAAGCTTTCTTT
TRBV6-5	TRBJ1-6	TRBD1	once	CASRGQLNSPLHF	TGTGCCAGCAGGGGACAGTTAAATTCACCCCTCCACTTT
TRBV19	TRBJ2-6	TRBD2	.	CASSTRLAGGNSGANVLTF	TGTGCCAGTAGTACCCGACTAGCGGGGGGAAACTCTGGGGCCAACGTCCTGACTTTC
TRBV19	TRBJ1-2	.	.	CASSIVLQSNYGYTF	TGTGCCAGTAGTATTGTTCTCCAGTCTAACTATGGCTACACCTTC
TRBV5-8	TRBJ1-5	.	.	CASSLPQALLNQPQHF	TGTGCCAGCAGTTTACCACAGGCTTTGTTGAATCAGCCCCAGCATTTT
TRBV2	TRBJ2-7	TRBD1	.	CASSEGTGRAYEQYF	TGTGCCAGCAGTGAAGGGACAGGGCGTGCCTACGAGCAGTACTTC
TRBV6-5	TRBJ2-2	TRBD2	.	CASRRGELAGGELFF	TGTGCCAGCAGGCGGGGGGAGCTGGCGGGCGGGGAGCTGTTTTTT
TRBV25-1	TRBJ2-7	.	.	CASSDSGTDPYEQYF	TGTGCCAGCAGTGACTCCGGGACCGACCCCTACGAGCAGTACTTC
TRBV7-9	TRBJ2-5	.	.	CASSLPEGARVRETQYF	TGTGCCAGCAGTCTCCCGGAGGGGGCGAGGGTCCGGGAGACCCAGTACTTC
TRBV5-1	TRBJ1-4	.	.	CASSLGQAPNEKLFF	TGCGCCAGCAGCTTGGGACAGGCCCCTAATGAAAAACTGTTTTTT
TRBV4-2	TRBJ2-1	.	.	CASSPGQSYNEQFF	TGTGCCAGCAGCCCAGGACAGTCCTACAATGAGCAGTTCTTC
TRBV2	TRBJ2-2	TRBD1	.	CASRSGTGNTGELFF	TGTGCCAGCAGATCGGGGACAGGAAACACCGGGGAGCTGTTTTTT
TRBV19	TRBJ1-6	.	.	CASSPRGFSPLHF	TGTGCCAGTAGCCCCCGGGGTTTCTCACCCCTCCACTTT
TRBV9	TRBJ2-5	.	.	CASSVGLQETQYF	TGTGCCAGCAGCGTAGGACTACAAGAGACCCAGTACTTC
TRBV7-9	TRBJ1-2	.	.	CASSLEQGSYGYTF	TGTGCCAGCAGCTTGGAACAGGGCTCCTATGGCTACACCTTC
TRBV5-1	TRBJ2-1	TRBD2	once	CASSLVERDYNEQFF	TGCGCCAGCAGCTTGGTCGAGCGGGATTACAATGAGCAGTTCTTC
TRBV6-1	TRBJ1-1	.	.	CASSGGGFHPNTEAFF	TGTGCCAGCAGTGGTGGGGGATTCCACCCGAACACTGAAGCTTTCTTT
TRBV6-5	TRBJ2-1	.	.	CASSYSGQSSYNEQFF	TGTGCCAGCAGTTACTCAGGACAGAGCTCCTACAATGAGCAGTTCTTC
TRBV6-5	TRBJ2-6	TRBD1	.	CASSPTGFGANVLTF	TGTGCCAGCAGCCCGACAGGGTTTGGGGCCAACGTCCTGACTTTC
TRBV7-9	TRBJ1-4	.	.	CASSLTGGEKLFF	TGTGCCAGCAGCTTAACCGGGGGTGAAAAACTGTTTTTT
TRBV7-9	TRBJ1-5	TRBD1	.	CASSLTGGNNQPQHF	TGTGCCAGCAGCTTGACAGGGGGGAACAATCAGCCCCAGCATTTT
TRBV11-3	TRBJ2-2	.	.	CASSLGIVGTTGELFF	TGTGCCAGCAGCTTAGGAATAGTGGGAACCACCGGGGAGCTGTTTTTT
TRBV29-1	TRBJ1-3	.	.	CSVHPRDTIYF	TGCAGCGTTCACCCGAGAGACACCATATATTTT
TRBV6-6	TRBJ2-7	TRBD1	.	CASSYADRGHEQYF	TGTGCCAGCAGTTACGCGGACAGGGGCCACGAGCAGTACTTC
TRBV15	TRBJ2-2	.	.	CATSRDLFRGKDGELFF	TGTGCCACCAGCAGAGATCTTTTTAGGGGGAAGGACGGGGAGCTGTTTTTT
TRBV11-2	TRBJ1-2	.	.	CASSPGAQGAYGYTF	TGTGCCAGCAGCCCGGGGGCACAGGGAGCGTACGGCTACACCTTC
TRBV7-2	TRBJ1-1	.	.	CASKRTFGNTEAFF	TGTGCCAGCAAACGGACATTCGGGAACACTGAAGCTTTCTTT
TRBV7-9	TRBJ2-5	.	.	CASSPEGGPRETQYF	TGTGCCAGCAGCCCAGAGGGGGGGCCTAGGGAGACCCAGTACTTC
TRBV6-5	TRBJ2-7	TRBD1	.	CASSYPTGTGTYEQYF	TGTGCCAGCAGTTACCCCACCGGGACAGGGACCTACGAGCAGTACTTC
TRBV5-1	TRBJ2-5	.	.	CASSPGGGLGETQYF	TGCGCCAGCAGCCCCGGAGGGGGCCTCGGGGAGACCCAGTACTTC
TRBV7-3	TRBJ2-1	.	.	CASSPTRDNEQFF	TGTGCCAGCAGCCCCACTAGAGACAATGAGCAGTTCTTC
TRBV9	TRBJ1-1	.	.	CASSPLGGPNTEAFF	TGTGCCAGCAGCCCCCTTGGGGGCCCAAACACTGAAGCTTTCTTT